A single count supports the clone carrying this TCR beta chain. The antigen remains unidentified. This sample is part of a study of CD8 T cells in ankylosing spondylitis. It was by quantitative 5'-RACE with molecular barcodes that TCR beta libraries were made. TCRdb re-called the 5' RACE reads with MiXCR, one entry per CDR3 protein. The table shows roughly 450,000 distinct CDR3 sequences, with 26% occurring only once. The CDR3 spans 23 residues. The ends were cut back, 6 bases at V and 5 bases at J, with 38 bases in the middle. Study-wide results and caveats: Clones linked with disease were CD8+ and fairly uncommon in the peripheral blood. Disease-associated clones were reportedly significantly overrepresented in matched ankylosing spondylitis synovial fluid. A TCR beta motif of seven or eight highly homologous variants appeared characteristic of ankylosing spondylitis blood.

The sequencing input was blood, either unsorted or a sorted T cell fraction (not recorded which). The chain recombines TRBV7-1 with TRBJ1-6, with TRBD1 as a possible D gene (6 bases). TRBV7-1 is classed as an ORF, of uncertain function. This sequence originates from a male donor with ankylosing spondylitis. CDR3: CASSQRDPGQGVPTSFDNSPLHF. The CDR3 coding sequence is TGTGCCAGCAGTCAGCGAGATCCGGGACAAGGAGTCCCTACAAGTTTTGATAATTCACCCCTCCACTTT.